This T cell receptor (beta chain) came from a study of shared clonotypes between healthy human individuals (dated by TCRdb to 2018 to 2021). Background for the entire study: The cohort comprised a couple of women and a few men aged 18 to 49 years. Libraries were prepared and TCR repertoires were sequenced by different laboratories using diverse techniques, in order to increase sequencing depth and limit assay-specific biases. Each donor's leukapheresis produced roughly between roughly 0.85 and 10 billion PBMCs. To estimate repertoire size and how much clonotype sharing occurs between individuals, the study deeply sequenced the blood TCR repertoires of about 5 healthy adults. Per donor, three plates each were used for CD4 naive and CD4 memory, two for CD8 naive, and one for CD8 memory.

The germline V and J ends show losses of 5 bases and 0 bases respectively, and no gene match explains 1 base of the junction. The CDR3 has 15 amino acids, counting the end cysteine and phenylalanine. Just CDR3 DNA is preserved here, 45 bases in frame from base 1. The germline V gene supplies CDR1 SGHTA and CDR2 FQGTGA. Study-wide conclusions, independent of this receptor: Estimated clonotype richness was generally larger for naive than for memory subsets. The genetic and exposure-history diversity represented was limited by the small number of donors. When a handful of donors were compared, the shared fraction of clonotypes was 5% to 6.5% for naive CD4, about 4% for naive CD8, more than 2% for memory CD4, and 0.35% to 0.4% for memory CD8. Based on pairwise subsampling, the degree of clonotype sharing among donors was expected to be affected by sequencing depth. Sampling was limited to blood, and TCR repertoires in tissue likely differ from TCR repertoires in blood. Rarefaction of sorted-subset datasets indicated incomplete sequencing despite the large sequencing depth. Compared with non-shared clonotypes, the clonotypes found in all four sorted-subset donors had higher generation probabilities.

CD8 naive samples consisted of CD45RO-negative cells that were positively selected for CCR7, yielding a CD45RA+CCR7+ population without TemRA cells. Healthy HIV-negative adults with no recently reported acute infections or vaccinations were included as donors. Every donor was a Caucasian adult living in Nashville, Tennessee, USA. Blood was obtained by leukapheresis, after which PBMCs were separated by Ficoll-Histopaque density gradient centrifugation and cryopreserved in liquid nitrogen vapor phase. Analytical flow cytometry was used to check the purity and quantity of each magnetically sorted T cell population. Genomic DNA was isolated from every sorted fraction and measured by UV absorbance on a Nanodrop 2000c. Using the deep immunoSEQ assay, multiplex PCR amplified TCR CDR3 regions from genomic DNA. Extracted genomic DNA from each cell subset was spread evenly across all wells of several immunoSEQ 96-well plates, with each plate serving as a replicate. Each replicate PCR for sorted subsets received around 210 ng genomic DNA, equal to some 32,000 T cell genomes. The purified libraries were quantified using a Qubit 3.0 fluorometer, sized with a Bioanalyzer 2100, and then quantified again using the KAPA Library Quantification kit. A separate single-read 150-cycle Illumina NextSeq 550 flow cell was used to sequence each immunoSEQ 96-well plate. The authors processed their data as follows. The immunoSEQ output contained only junctional sequences without quality scores, so filtering could not match that applied to full-length reads. Sequences were annotated with PyIR, a Python wrapper for IgBLAST v1.9, and V/J genes and CDR3 were assigned using IMGT germline references. Reads were removed for weak V/J assignments (E-value above 1e-6), missing CDR3, stop codons, out-of-frame junctions, or ambiguous translated residues. V3J clonotypes were defined by identical inferred V gene, J gene, and CDR3 amino acid sequence. To compute the percentage overlap between repertoires, the number of shared unique clonotypes was divided by the size of the smaller repertoire. Richness of each repertoire was evaluated using RTK rarefaction, the Chao1 estimator, and Recon v2.1 estimates of unobserved clonotypes. OLGA was used to compute generation probabilities for all TCRbeta clonotypes that the gDNA method yielded from a handful of donors. As stored in TCRdb, this immuneACCESS dataset retains in-frame rearrangements with V and J assigned. A fraction of the clones does not appear; measured against another copy, unresolved V genes explain less than half of the discrepancy, and the remainder lacks a known reason. That table gives V, J and clone size, and the DNA gave D and trimming. Counted in this sample were about 2,200,000 clones; about 92% of them appeared once. 1.7% of the sample is held by the ten biggest clonotypes.

About this clone itself: What this receptor recognizes is not known. Per-base qualities were not stored, and no clone one base away is much larger. Other DNA sequences from this sample encode an identical CDR3 as well.

Recombination connected TRBV7-3 to TRBJ2-1; TRBD2 agrees with 10 junctional bases. Sequencing used naive CD8+ T cells from PBMCs. What this sample's cell subset or site label stands for: CD45RA+CCR7+. The receptor was isolated from a man younger than 35 in good health. Some clones in this sample may be carry-over from other donors' samples. The CDR3 loop reads CASSPSGSSYNEQFF. The nucleotides read TGTGCCAGCAGCCCTAGCGGGAGCTCCTACAATGAGCAGTTCTTC.